This T cell receptor (beta chain) was observed in a study of shared clonotypes between healthy human individuals. Study findings and constraints: Larger estimated richness was generally seen in naive subsets than in memory subsets.

This CDR3 contains 15 residues. Trimming removed 2 bases from V and 1 base from J; junction bases left unmatched: 0. CDR1 and CDR2 from the germline V gene are MNHNS and SASEGT. On this clone: The antigen is undetermined. This sample includes further DNA sequences coding for the same CDR3.

In the study's own analysis: In the immunoSEQ data, sequences were junction-only and lacked quality scores, so filtering differed. Sequencing was performed with immunoSEQ multiplex PCR; in TCRdb, only in-frame clones are kept and a portion is missing. For V, J and clone size, that table is used; D and trimming come from the DNA. This table holds roughly 2,300,000 clones, around 92% found once. Sequencing was carried out using naive CD4+ T cells from PBMCs. Noted subset: CD45RA+ positively selected. The TCR originated in a young man in good health. Some clones in this sample may be carry-over from other donors' samples. This chain links TRBV6-1 with TRBJ2-1, with TRBD2 matching 9 bases. The CDR3 loop is CASSETSGSYNEQFF. DNA for the CDR3: TGTGCCAGCAGTGAAACTAGCGGGTCCTACAATGAGCAGTTCTTC.